A single sample is the source of the 32 T cell receptor beta chains below, sequenced in a study of radiation and T cells in renal cell carcinoma. Time point described: baseline pretreatment blood. This sample's treatment: 15 Gy SBRT to primary tumor, nephrectomy 4 weeks later. Some clones are missing from TCRdb's copy, which holds only in-frame ones; the method was immunoSEQ multiplex PCR. The sample has tens of thousands of clones, roughly four fifths seen once; the top ten hold 5% to 8%. The source material was blood, sampled from a patient whose treatment included radiotherapy and nephrectomy. The receptors shown here come from a man aged 60-69 years with renal cell carcinoma.

This clone was seen more than once but under ten times. V gene TRBV9 combines with J gene TRBJ1-2, with D unresolved. V lost 0 bases and J 4 bases, leaving 7 bases between the germline ends. The CDR3 loop spans 13 amino acids. Germline values: CDR1 SGDLS, CDR2 YYNGEE. The DNA of the CDR3 is TGTGCCAGCAGCGTAGTTGAGTCCTATGGCTACACCTTC. Protein: CASSVVESYGYTF.

This clone was found once. The rearrangement uses TRBV4-2 and TRBJ1-3, with 9 bases aligning to TRBD1. The CDR3 is 15 residues long. Trimming at V came to 3 bases and at J to 5 bases, leaving 5 bases not matched to a gene. The germline CDR1 and CDR2 sequences are LGHNA and YNFKEQ. CDR3: CASSHRDRDRNTIYF. In DNA, the CDR3 is TGTGCCAGCAGCCACCGGGACAGGGATAGAAACACCATATATTTT.

The chain uses TRBV5-1 and TRBJ2-7, with 9 bases matching TRBD1. Germline V gene sequence: CDR1 SGHRS, CDR2 YFSETQ. V was clipped by 4 bases and J by 2 bases; unmatched bases: 19. The CDR3 totals 19 residues. CDR3 loop: CASSRLTGTGNPGTYEQYF. In DNA form, the CDR3 reads TGCGCCAGCAGCAGACTGACCGGGACAGGGAATCCAGGGACCTACGAGCAGTACTTC.

V is TRBV7-9 and J is TRBJ1-3; D not certain. The CDR3 has 12 amino acids. CDR1 is SEHNR and CDR2 is FQNEAQ in the germline V gene (reference sequence). The V and J ends lost 2 bases and 4 bases respectively, with 3 bases between them. The CDR3 is CASSLYGNTIYF. In nucleotides, the CDR3 is TGTGCCAGCAGCTTATACGGAAACACCATATATTTT.

The chain employs TRBV10-1 and TRBJ1-2; TRBD1 matches 8 bases. The CDR3 length is 15 residues. Germline V gene lookup returns CDR1 WNHNN and CDR2 SYGVQD (reference sequence). Trimming cost V 4 bases and J 0 bases; bases outside gene matches: 4. This CDR3 reads CASSVWDRTNYGYTF. Written as DNA, the CDR3 is TGCGCCAGCAGTGTGTGGGACAGGACTAACTATGGCTACACCTTC.

The DNA for the CDR3 is TGCGCCAGCAGCTCCGACTCCCTAGTGGGCACAGATACGCAGTATTTT. Its protein is CASSSDSLVGTDTQYF. The chain has TRBV5-1 and TRBJ2-3, with unresolved D. Germline V gene sequence: CDR1 SGHRS, CDR2 YFSETQ. The CDR3 extends over 16 amino acids. V was pared by 3 bases and J by 1 base, with 15 bases between.

The chain links TRBV28 to TRBJ1-5; D is uncertain. V lost 4 bases, J lost 3 bases, and 10 bases lay in between. Germline CDR1 reads MDHEN; CDR2 reads SYDVKM. This CDR3 contains 14 residues. CDR3 amino acids: CASSSPQYNQPQHF. The CDR3, as DNA: TGTGCCAGCAGTTCCCCCCAGTACAATCAGCCCCAGCATTTT.

The V gene is TRBV10-3, the J gene TRBJ2-1, with D tentatively TRBD2 (5 bases). The germline V gene encodes CDR1 ENHRY and CDR2 SYGVKD. The CDR3 is 14 amino acids. V lost 4 bases and J 12 bases, leaving 19 bases between the germline ends. Here the CDR3 DNA reads TGTGCCATCAGTGGTTCGGGATTCACCATGGGGCAGTTCTTC. Its translation is CAISGSGFTMGQFF.

The chain combines TRBV10-2 with TRBJ2-3; 9 positions match TRBD1. J gave up 0 bases and V 6 bases, and 7 bases lay outside the gene matches. The CDR3 contains 16 residues. Germline CDR1 reads WSHSY; CDR2 reads SAAADI. The CDR3 region has the DNA TGCGCCAGCAGAAGGGGGACAGGGACTAGCACAGATACGCAGTATTTT. This sequence encodes CASRRGTGTSTDTQYF.

The V call is TRBV5-1, the J call TRBJ1-1; D gene ambiguous. The CDR3 is 12 amino acids. Germline lookup yields CDR1 SGHRS and CDR2 YFSETQ. V gave up 1 base and J gave up 4 bases, with 5 bases separating them. For the CDR3, the DNA is TGCGCCAGCAGCTTGACCACCACTGAAGCTTTCTTT. Translated: CASSLTTTEAFF.

The chain combines TRBV4-2 with TRBJ1-2; D unresolved. The CDR3 has 15 residues. Germline V lookup: CDR1 LGHNA, CDR2 YNFKEQ. Deletions cut 5 bases from V and 0 bases from J, with 13 bases between. For the CDR3, the DNA is TGTGCCAGCAGCGAACGTAGGAGTTCTAACTATGGCTACACCTTC. Translation: CASSERRSSNYGYTF.

The chain is built from TRBV27 and TRBJ2-3, with D uncertain. This CDR3 contains 12 residues. Germline-derived CDR1 and CDR2 are MNHEY and SMNVEV (reference sequence). Trimming cost V 6 bases and J 6 bases, with 10 bases left between them. This chain's CDR3 is CASRQTMDTQYF. DNA of the CDR3: TGTGCCAGCAGGCAGACGATGGATACGCAGTATTTT.

The chain links TRBV19 to TRBJ1-2, with a tentative D call TRBD1 (6 bases). The ends were cut back, 5 bases at V and 2 bases at J, with 9 bases in the middle. Germline-derived CDR1 and CDR2 are LNHDA and SQIVND (reference sequence). This CDR3 has 13 amino acids. Here the CDR3 reads CASSPDRNYGYTF. CDR3 nucleotide sequence: TGTGCCAGTAGTCCGGACAGAAACTATGGCTACACCTTC.

The rearrangement uses TRBV11-2 and TRBJ1-2, with D maybe TRBD1 (5 bases). The CDR3 runs to 13 residues. V was cut by 4 bases and J by 3 bases, with 9 bases left in between. CDR1 is SGHAT and CDR2 is FQNNGV in the germline V gene. For the CDR3, the DNA is TGTGCCAGCAGCTGGGACCTCGACTATGGCTACACCTTC. Protein: CASSWDLDYGYTF.

The chain employs TRBV9 and TRBJ1-1; D possibly corresponds to TRBD1 (5 bases). V dropped 0 bases and J dropped 6 bases, with 12 bases sitting between them. The germline V gene has CDR1 SGDLS and CDR2 YYNGEE. CDR3 length: 14 amino acids. CDR3 DNA sequence: TGTGCCAGCAGCGTAGGGAGGGGTGGAGCTGAAGCTTTCTTT. Translation: CASSVGRGGAEAFF.

The rearrangement joins TRBV7-8 to TRBJ1-2; 8 nucleotides line up with TRBD1. Trimming cost V 5 bases and J 8 bases; bases outside gene matches: 16. The CDR3 has 16 amino acids. Germline CDR1 is SGHVS and CDR2 is FQNEAQ. The CDR3 sequence: CASSRTGQIWSGGYTF. The CDR3 DNA reads as TGTGCCAGCAGCCGGACAGGGCAGATTTGGTCGGGAGGCTACACCTTC. Full variable domain (outside the CDR3, taken from reference TRBV7-8 and TRBJ1-2): GAGVSQSPRYKVAKRGQDVALRCDPISGHVSLFWYQQALGQGPEFLTYFQNEAQLDKSGLPSDRFFAERPEGSVSTLKIQRTQQEDSAVYLCASSRTGQIWSGGYTFGSGTRLTVV.

The rearrangement uses TRBV27 and TRBJ2-5; D remains ambiguous. Trimming took off 5 bases at V and 0 bases at J, with 10 bases between the two ends. The CDR3 runs to 14 residues. Germline V lookup: CDR1 MNHEY, CDR2 SMNVEV (reference sequence). The DNA of the CDR3 is TGTGCCAGCAGTCCCTTGGGATACCAAGAGACCCAGTACTTC. It specifies CASSPLGYQETQYF.

This rearrangement joins TRBV7-9 to TRBJ2-1; D remains ambiguous. The germline V gene encodes CDR1 SEHNR and CDR2 FQNEAQ (reference sequence). This CDR3 region has 9 residues. V was trimmed by 4 bases and J by 11 bases, leaving 3 bases between them. The CDR3 DNA reads TGTGCCAGCAGCTCCAAGCAGTTCTTC. Translated: CASSSKQFF.

This chain connects TRBV7-3 to TRBJ2-2; the match to TRBD1 covers 12 bases. The CDR3 is 17 residues long. Germline CDR1 is SGHTA and CDR2 is FQGTGA. The V gene end was trimmed by 0 bases and the J gene end by 4 bases; junction bases not matched to a gene: 3. The CDR3 DNA is TGTGCCAGCAGCTTAACGGGACAGGGGGCTGGCACCGGGGAGCTGTTTTTT. This gives the protein CASSLTGQGAGTGELFF. Full variable domain (missing parts from reference TRBV7-3 and TRBJ2-2): GAGVSQTPSNKVTEKGKYVELRCDPISGHTALYWYRQSLGQGPEFLIYFQGTGAADDSGLPNDRFFAVRPEGSVSTLKIQRTERGDSAVYLCASSLTGQGAGTGELFFGEGSRLTVL.

Concerning this clone itself: At one of its ends the junction is not consistent with the germline gene, which may arise from a read error. The chain has TRBV7-9 and TRBJ2-3; D unresolved. CDR3 size: 16 residues. Germline V gene data show CDR1 as SEHNR and CDR2 as FQNEAQ (reference sequence). Written as DNA, the CDR3 is TGTGTCAGCAGCTTAGAACTGACCACGGCCACAGATACGCAGTATTTT. Its translation is CVSSLELTTATDTQYF.

This clone was seen a handful of times. This chain links TRBV6-4 with TRBJ2-2; 8 bases line up with TRBD1. The J segment lost 3 bases and the V segment lost 3 bases, leaving 0 bases of the junction unmatched. The CDR3 is made up of 14 amino acids. The germline CDR1 and CDR2 sequences are MRHNA and SNTAGT. The CDR3, as DNA: TGTGCCAGCAGTGAGGGACAGGACACCGGGGAGCTGTTTTTT. This translates into CASSEGQDTGELFF.

The V gene is TRBV19, the J gene TRBJ2-7; D perhaps matches TRBD1 (6 bases). The CDR3 extends over 15 amino acids. The V end was cut by 5 bases, the J end by 7 bases, with 21 bases between. Germline V lookup: CDR1 LNHDA, CDR2 SQIVND (reference sequence). CDR3 sequence (DNA): TGTGCCAGTAGTCTCAACAGGGTCGGTGAGGGGGAGCAGTACTTC. Translating it yields CASSLNRVGEGEQYF.

V and J are TRBV7-9 and TRBJ2-7; tentative D call: TRBD1 (6 bases). The germline V gene has CDR1 SEHNR and CDR2 FQNEAQ (reference sequence). This CDR3 region has 15 residues. Trimming shortened V by 2 bases and J by 3 bases, and 14 bases separated the two germline ends. CDR3 region: CASSLSRDTNYEQYF. The CDR3 DNA is TGTGCCAGCAGCTTATCTCGGGACACCAACTACGAGCAGTACTTC.

The genes are TRBV28 and TRBJ2-7; D perhaps matches TRBD2 (6 bases). The V end was cut by 4 bases, the J end by 2 bases, with 21 bases between. The germline V gene has CDR1 MDHEN and CDR2 SYDVKM. This CDR3 is built from 17 residues. Here the CDR3 DNA reads TGTGCCAGCAGTTCGACCGGGTCCCCACTAGCCGCCTACGAGCAGTACTTC. This encodes CASSSTGSPLAAYEQYF.

The chain uses TRBV6-5 and TRBJ2-7, with a weak D call TRBD2 (5 bases). This CDR3 spans 15 amino acids. Germline values: CDR1 MNHEY, CDR2 SVGAGI. V was pared by 0 bases and J by 0 bases, with 9 bases between. Here the CDR3 reads CASSYSASSSYEQYF. The CDR3 DNA sequence: TGTGCCAGCAGTTACTCGGCTAGCTCCTCCTACGAGCAGTACTTC.

This rearrangement joins TRBV29-1 to TRBJ1-4; 7 nucleotides align to TRBD1. J gave up 0 bases and V 4 bases, and 11 bases lay outside the gene matches. CDR3 length equals 17 residues. From germline, CDR1 is SQVTM and CDR2 ANQGSEA. The CDR3: CSVARGRVRATNEKLFF. The CDR3 nucleotides read TGCAGCGTTGCCAGGGGGAGGGTGCGCGCAACTAATGAAAAACTGTTTTTT. Full variable domain (remainder filled in from reference TRBV29-1 and TRBJ1-4): SAVISQKPSRDICQRGTSLTIQCQVDSQVTMMFWYRQQPGQSLTLIATANQGSEATYESGFVIDKFPISRPNLTFSTLTVSNMSPEDSSIYLCSVARGRVRATNEKLFFGSGTQLSVL.

There are a few counts of this clone. V and J are TRBV4-3 and TRBJ2-7; TRBD2 agrees at 13 bases. The CDR3 runs 19 residues. Looked up from germline, CDR1 is LGHNA and CDR2 is YSLEER. Trimming took 0 bases from V and 3 from J; bases not matched to a gene: 11. CDR3 nucleotides: TGCGCCAGCAGCCAAGAGGTGGGACTAGCGGGGAGTTCCCACTACGAGCAGTACTTC. Its translation is CASSQEVGLAGSSHYEQYF.

This clone was observed a handful of times. This chain joins TRBV7-8 and TRBJ2-1; 7 nucleotides agree with TRBD2. The ends lost 1 base at V and 10 bases at J; junction bases unmatched: 13. CDR1 is SGHVS, CDR2 FQNEAQ, per germline. CDR3 length: 16 residues. The CDR3 protein is CASSLVLGTKTGEQFF. CDR3 DNA sequence: TGTGCCAGCAGCTTAGTTCTAGGGACTAAAACAGGAGAGCAGTTCTTC. The variable domain in full, with the rest retrieved from reference TRBV7-8 and TRBJ2-1, is GAGVSQSPRYKVAKRGQDVALRCDPISGHVSLFWYQQALGQGPEFLTYFQNEAQLDKSGLPSDRFFAERPEGSVSTLKIQRTQQEDSAVYLCASSLVLGTKTGEQFFGPGTRLTVL.

V gene TRBV18 combines with J gene TRBJ2-1; 8 positions agree with TRBD1. The V gene's germline CDR1 is KGHSH and CDR2 LQKENI. This CDR3 is built from 15 residues. V was clipped by 6 bases and J by 0 bases; unmatched bases: 4. The CDR3 is CASSPGGSSYNEQFF. In DNA, the CDR3 is TGTGCCAGCTCGCCAGGGGGCAGCTCCTACAATGAGCAGTTCTTC. Together with reference TRBV18 and TRBJ2-1, the CDR3 gives the full variable domain: NAGVMQNPRHLVRRRGQEARLRCSPMKGHSHVYWYRQLPEEGLKFMVYLQKENIIDESGMPKERFSAEFPKEGPSILRIQQVVRGDSAAYFCASSPGGSSYNEQFFGPGTRLTVL.

The rearrangement links TRBV5-1 to TRBJ1-5, with D tentatively TRBD1 (5 bases). The CDR3 has 14 residues. Trimming took off 5 bases at V and 6 bases at J, with 15 bases between the two ends. The germline V gene has CDR1 SGHRS and CDR2 YFSETQ. The CDR3 DNA reads as TGCGCCAGCAGTTTACTAGGGGTAGGTCAGCCCCAGCATTTT. This encodes CASSLLGVGQPQHF.

This chain joins TRBV19 and TRBJ2-1, with 13 bases matching TRBD2. Germline V lookup: CDR1 LNHDA, CDR2 SQIVND (reference sequence). J gave up 7 bases and V 9 bases, and 6 bases lay outside the gene matches. The CDR3 totals 14 residues. CDR3 DNA: TGTGCCAGCGGGGGACTAGCGGGAATAAATGAGCAGTTCTTC. Translated: CASGGLAGINEQFF.

Of note for this clone: Germline and junction disagree at one end, which may indicate a read error. This chain connects TRBV10-1 to TRBJ2-7; tentatively, D is TRBD1 or TRBD2 (6 bases each). This CDR3 has 13 residues. CDR1 is WNHNN and CDR2 is SYGVQD in the germline V gene (reference sequence). The CDR3 bases are TGCGCCAGCAGCCCCGGGGGCTCCTACGAGCAGTGCTTC. Protein sequence: CASSPGGSYEQCF.